This is a list of T cell receptor beta chains from one sample in a study of early T cells in non-severe SARS-CoV-2 infection. TCRdb redid the calling of the 5' RACE reads with MiXCR, one entry per CDR3 protein. The data contain about 50,000 distinct CDR3 sequences, roughly 8.2% of them seen just once; the ten biggest clones take up around 4.2%. Sequenced material: whole blood. Receptor source: an adult who was a healthcare worker with PCR-confirmed SARS-CoV-2 infection or an uninfected control (not recorded which). Both conserved end residues are trimmed from each CDR3.

V gene	J gene	CDR3 protein
TRBV6-2/TRBV6-3	TRBJ1-2	ASGPYGYT
TRBV5-4	TRBJ1-5	ASSFPNQPQH
TRBV11-2	TRBJ2-7	ASSLLTYEQY
TRBV30	TRBJ1-1	AWSGNGRTNTEAF
TRBV6-2/TRBV6-3	TRBJ1-5	ASSYSTSNQPQH
TRBV19	TRBJ2-5	ASSTDWDSETQY
TRBV6-9	TRBJ1-2	ASSPPTYNYGYT
TRBV29-1	TRBJ2-3	SVPGGGTVTDTQY
TRBV14	TRBJ2-2	ASSAHSDTGELF
TRBV6-1	TRBJ2-1	ASRRQNNEQF
TRBV29-1	TRBJ2-3	SVEYGDTQY
TRBV7-2	TRBJ2-3	ASSLGLAGLDTQY
TRBV15	TRBJ2-7	ATSTRTEPYEQY
TRBV29-1	TRBJ2-7	SVRGEDASSYEQY
TRBV5-1	TRBJ2-2	ASSLWGANTGELF
TRBV2	TRBJ2-6	ASKEISGANVLT
TRBV4-1	TRBJ1-2	ASSQVLAPAKGHGYT
TRBV12-5	TRBJ1-5	ASDNGTWQPQH
TRBV18	TRBJ2-1	ASSPGTANEQF
TRBV3-1	TRBJ1-3	ASSRFRGHFSGNTIY
TRBV4-2	TRBJ2-2	ASSQDKGLSGELF
TRBV15	TRBJ2-7	ATSTYYTEQY
TRBV12-3/TRBV12-4	TRBJ2-2	ASSLQGANTGELF
TRBV11-2	TRBJ2-7	ASSRREYDGQY
TRBV5-1	TRBJ2-3	ASSWGGAMGTDTQY